This TCR beta chain originates from a study of T cell repertoires in ileal Crohn's disease. Study-wide results and limits: Endoscopic recurrence occurred in every patient whose clonality exceeded 26.8%.

V dropped 5 bases and J dropped 1; count of bases not matched to a gene: 9. The germline gives CDR1 ENHRY, CDR2 SYGVKD. This CDR3 contains 17 residues. On this clone: The antigen remains unidentified.

Method: immunoSEQ multiplex PCR; TCRdb's copy keeps in-frame clones and lacks some. This table holds approximately 12,000 clones, about 70% found once. The rearrangement links TRBV10-3 to TRBJ1-1; 11 positions agree with TRBD1. This sequence was found in an adult with Crohn's disease. The sequenced material came from ileal tissue. DNA of the CDR3: TGTGCCATCAGTCCGGACAGGGGGCGACTAAAGAACACTGAAGCTTTCTTT. It codes for CAISPDRGRLKNTEAFF.